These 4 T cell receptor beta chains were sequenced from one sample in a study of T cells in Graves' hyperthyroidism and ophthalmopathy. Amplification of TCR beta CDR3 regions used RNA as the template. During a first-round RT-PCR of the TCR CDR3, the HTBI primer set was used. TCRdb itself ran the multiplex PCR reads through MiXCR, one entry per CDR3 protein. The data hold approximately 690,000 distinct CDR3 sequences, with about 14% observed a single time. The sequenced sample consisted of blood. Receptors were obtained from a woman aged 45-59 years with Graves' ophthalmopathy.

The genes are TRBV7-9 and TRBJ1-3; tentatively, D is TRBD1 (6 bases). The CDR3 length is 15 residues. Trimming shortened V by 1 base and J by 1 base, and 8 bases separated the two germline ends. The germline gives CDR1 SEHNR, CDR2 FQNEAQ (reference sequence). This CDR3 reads CASSLEQGSGNTIYF. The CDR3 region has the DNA TGTGCCAGCAGCTTAGAACAGGGTTCTGGAAACACCATATATTTT. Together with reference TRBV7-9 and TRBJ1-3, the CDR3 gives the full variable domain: DTGVSQNPRHKITKRGQNVTFRCDPISEHNRLYWYRQTLGQGPEFLTYFQNEAQLEKSRLLSDRFSAERPKGSFSTLEIQRTEQGDSAMYLCASSLEQGSGNTIYFGEGSWLTVV.

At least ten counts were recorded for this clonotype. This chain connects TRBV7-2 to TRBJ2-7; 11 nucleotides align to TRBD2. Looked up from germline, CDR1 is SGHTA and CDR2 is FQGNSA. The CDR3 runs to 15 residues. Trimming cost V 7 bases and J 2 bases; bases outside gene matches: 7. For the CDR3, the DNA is TGTGCCAGCACCCTGCTAGCGGGAGGCCCCTACGAGCAGTACTTC. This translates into CASTLLAGGPYEQYF.

Here the CDR3 reads CASSQAGGRSETQYF. Here the CDR3 DNA reads TGTGCCAGTAGTCAAGCGGGAGGCAGGAGCGAGACCCAGTACTTC. V is TRBV19 and J is TRBJ2-5; TRBD2 matches at 9 bases. The CDR3 runs 15 residues. Germline V lookup: CDR1 LNHDA, CDR2 SQIVND (reference sequence). V lost 5 bases to trimming and J lost 5 bases; unmatched junction nucleotides: 9.

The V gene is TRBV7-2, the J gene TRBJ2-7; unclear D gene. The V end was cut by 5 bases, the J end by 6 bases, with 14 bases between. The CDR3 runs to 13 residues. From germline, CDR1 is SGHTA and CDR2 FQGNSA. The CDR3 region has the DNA TGTGCCAGCAGCGCTCCGGGCCTGGGCGAGCAGTACTTC. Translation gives CASSAPGLGEQYF.